The sequence of this T cell receptor (beta chain) was determined in a study of blood T cells in healthy people across ages. Study-level information: Roughly one uniquely barcoded beta molecule per two T cells was captured. Overall study results and limits: Researchers said unsorted PBMCs prevented a conclusive naive versus antigen-experienced comparison. It was the long-lived donors that had more naive CD4+ cells and higher diversity than aged donors.

After removal of 6 bases from V and 1 base from J, the junction contained 12 bases not matched to a gene. The CDR3 has 17 amino acids. From germline, CDR1 is SGHKS and CDR2 YYEKEE (reference sequence). PCR was performed a second time for about 7 to 12 cycles using a sample-barcoded 5' primer and a J-beta primer mix. TCRdb re-called the 5' RACE reads with MiXCR, one entry per CDR3 protein. The data show fewer than 2,000,000 distinct CDR3 sequences, around 40% seen once. On this clonotype itself: Its antigen is still unknown.

This TCR was recovered from a human donor in good health. Input material: blood. The V call is TRBV5-5, the J call TRBJ1-5, with 8 bases that match TRBD1. This chain's CDR3 is CASNLGPGGLSNQPQHF. The CDR3 DNA sequence: TGTGCCAGCAACCTTGGGCCAGGGGGCCTAAGCAATCAGCCCCAGCATTTT.